These 3 T cell receptor beta chains came from one sample sequenced in a study of PD-1 blockade in classical Hodgkin lymphoma. Profiling relied on immunoSEQ multiplex PCR, and the TCRdb table lists in-frame clones only, not all of them. The repertoire includes about 15,000 clones, around four fifths of them detected once, and 1% sits in the top ten. All the patients suffered relapse after autologous stem cell transplantation, and brentuximab vedotin exposure differed. The authors purified CD4+ T cells from thawed PBMCs by magnetic negative selection. The source material was CD4+ T cells from blood, sampled at baseline. The origin of the receptors is a human donor with classical Hodgkin lymphoma.

The J gene is TRBJ1-4, the V gene TRBV19; no definite D call. Germline loops: CDR1 LNHDA, CDR2 SQIVND (reference sequence). CDR3 length: 15 residues. With 3 bases removed from V and 0 bases from J, the gap between germline ends came to 8 bases. The CDR3 bases are TGTGCCAGTAGTATTGGAAGTGCAACTAATGAAAAACTGTTTTTT. Translation: CASSIGSATNEKLFF. Based on the CDR3 plus reference TRBV19 and TRBJ1-4, the full variable domain is DGGITQSPKYLFRKEGQNVTLSCEQNLNHDAMYWYRQDPGQGLRLIYYSQIVNDFQKGDIAEGYSVSREKKESFPLTVTSAQKNPTAFYLCASSIGSATNEKLFFGSGTQLSVL.

This clone was counted only a few times. The rearrangement uses TRBV2 and TRBJ1-5, with D perhaps TRBD1 (6 bases). CDR1 and CDR2 (germline): SNHLY, FYNNEI. The V end was cut by 1 base, the J end by 4 bases, with 11 bases between. There are 15 residues in the CDR3. The CDR3 loop reads CASSEDWTENQPQHF. In nucleotides, the CDR3 is TGTGCCAGCAGTGAAGACTGGACAGAAAATCAGCCCCAGCATTTT.

The rearrangement joins TRBV4-1 to TRBJ1-2, with 10 bases that match TRBD1. With 4 bases clipped from V and 0 bases from J, the junction kept 11 bases outside the gene matches. This CDR3 contains 18 residues. Germline values: CDR1 MGHRA, CDR2 YSYEKL. The CDR3 loop reads CASSPFPGQGSSNYGYTF. Here the CDR3 DNA reads TGCGCCAGCAGCCCCTTCCCGGGACAGGGGTCCTCTAACTATGGCTACACCTTC.